Presented here are 9 T cell receptor beta chains from one specimen sequenced in a study of shared clonotypes between healthy human individuals. Profiling relied on immunoSEQ multiplex PCR, and the TCRdb table lists in-frame clones only, not all of them. The sample shows roughly 2,300,000 clones, 92% of them seen only once. Material: naive CD4+ T cells from PBMCs. The subset: CD45RA+ positively selected. These receptors came from a man between 18 and 35 years old in good health. Some clones in this sample may be carry-over from other donors' samples.

This chain links TRBV28 with TRBJ2-2, with 15 bases that match TRBD2. The CDR3 is 18 amino acids. V was clipped by 7 bases and J by 4 bases; unmatched bases: 10. Germline V gene lookup returns CDR1 MDHEN and CDR2 SYDVKM. The DNA for the CDR3 is TGTGCCAGCACCCGTCCGGGACTAGCGGGAGGAGTCACCGGGGAGCTGTTTTTT. It encodes CASTRPGLAGGVTGELFF.

The V gene is TRBV4-1, the J gene TRBJ2-1, with D unclear. Germline values: CDR1 MGHRA, CDR2 YSYEKL. V was pared by 3 bases and J by 6 bases, with 24 bases between. CDR3 length: 18 residues. The CDR3 loop reads CASSQPVPRRRAANEQFF. The CDR3 DNA is TGCGCCAGCAGCCAGCCCGTCCCCCGGAGACGGGCAGCCAATGAGCAGTTCTTC.

The CDR3 loop is CASSRTRTGKAFF. In DNA, the CDR3 is TGTGCCAGCAGCCGCACCCGGACGGGAAAAGCTTTCTTT. V and J are TRBV14 and TRBJ1-1; the D is unclear. Germline values: CDR1 SGHDN, CDR2 FVKESK. The germline V and J ends were trimmed by 4 bases and 9 bases, with 15 bases remaining between them. The CDR3 length is 13 residues. Full variable domain (rest looked up from reference TRBV14 and TRBJ1-1): EAGVTQFPSHSVIEKGQTVTLRCDPISGHDNLYWYRRVMGKEIKFLLHFVKESKQDESGMPNNRFLAERTGGTYSTLKVQPAELEDSGVYFCASSRTRTGKAFFGQGTRLTVV.

The V gene is TRBV11-2, the J gene TRBJ1-1; D is unclear. CDR3 length: 13 amino acids. The germline gives CDR1 SGHAT, CDR2 FQNNGV. V lost 1 base and J lost 4, with 7 bases in between. The CDR3 reads CASSLVGSTEAFF. The CDR3 DNA is TGTGCCAGCAGCTTAGTTGGGAGCACTGAAGCTTTCTTT.

V and J are TRBV25-1 and TRBJ1-1; 11 nucleotides agree with TRBD1. This CDR3 is built from 12 residues. Per the germline V gene, CDR1 is MGHDK and CDR2 is SYGVNS. Germline trimming cut 8 bases from V and 11 bases from J; bases unmatched to any gene: 7. The CDR3 sequence is CASGAGQGVAFF. DNA for the CDR3: TGTGCCAGCGGAGCGGGACAGGGGGTTGCTTTCTTT.

The count of this clone is one. In nucleotides, the CDR3 is TGCGCCAGCAGCTGGATGGACAGGGGTAATGGCTACACCTTC. Residues: CASSWMDRGNGYTF. This sequence joins TRBV5-1 and TRBJ1-2; 9 bases fit TRBD1. V gave up 3 bases and J gave up 6 bases; unmatched junction bases: 6. The germline gives CDR1 SGHRS, CDR2 YFSETQ. This CDR3 has 14 amino acids. Full variable domain (missing parts from reference TRBV5-1 and TRBJ1-2): KAGVTQTPRYLIKTRGQQVTLSCSPISGHRSVSWYQQTPGQGLQFLFEYFSETQRNKGNFPGRFSGRQFSNSRSEMNVSTLELGDSALYLCASSWMDRGNGYTFGSGTRLTVV.

This clone occurred once. Other DNA sequences of this sample code for an identical CDR3. The V call is TRBV5-1, the J call TRBJ1-2; no firm D call. V lost 0 bases, J lost 2 bases, and 5 bases lay in between. The CDR3 consists of 13 residues. Germline V gene lookup returns CDR1 SGHRS and CDR2 YFSETQ. This chain's CDR3 is CASSLAENYGYTF. The CDR3 DNA reads as TGCGCCAGCAGCTTGGCGGAGAACTATGGCTACACCTTC.

The chain combines TRBV5-8 with TRBJ2-7; no reliable D call. The CDR3 contains 15 residues. Germline V gene lookup returns CDR1 SGHTS and CDR2 YDEGEE. With 1 base removed from V and 0 bases from J, the gap between germline ends came to 11 bases. CDR3: CASSLRPRSSYEQYF. CDR3 nucleotide sequence: TGTGCCAGCAGCTTGCGGCCTAGGAGCTCCTACGAGCAGTACTTC.

The CDR3 is CASSPIPPGTGQIYEQYF. The CDR3 DNA reads TGTGCCAGCAGCCCGATTCCTCCCGGGACAGGGCAGATCTACGAGCAGTACTTC. This chain connects TRBV7-9 to TRBJ2-7; 9 bases are shared with TRBD1. J was trimmed by 3 bases and V by 5 bases; bases with no gene match: 17. CDR3 length: 18 amino acids. CDR1 is SEHNR, CDR2 FQNEAQ, per germline (reference sequence).